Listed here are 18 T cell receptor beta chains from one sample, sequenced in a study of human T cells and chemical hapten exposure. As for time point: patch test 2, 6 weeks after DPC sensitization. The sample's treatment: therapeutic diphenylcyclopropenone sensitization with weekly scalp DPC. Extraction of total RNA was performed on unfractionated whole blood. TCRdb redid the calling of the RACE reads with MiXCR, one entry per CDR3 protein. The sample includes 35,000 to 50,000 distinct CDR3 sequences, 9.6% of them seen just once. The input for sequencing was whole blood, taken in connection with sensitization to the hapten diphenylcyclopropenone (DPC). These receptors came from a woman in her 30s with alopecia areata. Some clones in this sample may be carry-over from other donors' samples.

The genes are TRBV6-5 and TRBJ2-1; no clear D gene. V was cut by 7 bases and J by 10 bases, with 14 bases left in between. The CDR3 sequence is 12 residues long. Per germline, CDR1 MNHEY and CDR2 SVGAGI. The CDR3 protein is CASKTRVREQFF. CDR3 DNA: TGTGCCAGCAAGACAAGGGTTAGGGAGCAGTTCTTC.

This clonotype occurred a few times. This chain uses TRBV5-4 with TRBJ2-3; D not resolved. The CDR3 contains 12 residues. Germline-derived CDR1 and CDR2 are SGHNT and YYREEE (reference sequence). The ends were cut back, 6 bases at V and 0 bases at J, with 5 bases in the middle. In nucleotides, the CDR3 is TGTGCCAGCAAGAGTAGCACAGATACGCAGTATTTT. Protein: CASKSSTDTQYF.

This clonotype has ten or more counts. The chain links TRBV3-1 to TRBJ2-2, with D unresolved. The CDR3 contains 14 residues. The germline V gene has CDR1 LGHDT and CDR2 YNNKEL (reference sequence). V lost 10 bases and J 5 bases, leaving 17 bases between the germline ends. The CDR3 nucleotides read TGTGCCACCGCAGGTGGGGTAATAACCGGGGAGCTGTTTTTT. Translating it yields CATAGGVITGELFF.

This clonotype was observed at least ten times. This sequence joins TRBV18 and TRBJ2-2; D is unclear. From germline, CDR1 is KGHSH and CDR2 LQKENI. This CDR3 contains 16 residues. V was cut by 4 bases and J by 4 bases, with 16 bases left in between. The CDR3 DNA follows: TGTGCCAGCTCACTTTCGTCGGAAGTTATCACCGGGGAGCTGTTTTTT. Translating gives CASSLSSEVITGELFF. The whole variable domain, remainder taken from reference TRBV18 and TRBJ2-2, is NAGVMQNPRHLVRRRGQEARLRCSPMKGHSHVYWYRQLPEEGLKFMVYLQKENIIDESGMPKERFSAEFPKEGPSILRIQQVVRGDSAAYFCASSLSSEVITGELFFGEGSRLTVL.

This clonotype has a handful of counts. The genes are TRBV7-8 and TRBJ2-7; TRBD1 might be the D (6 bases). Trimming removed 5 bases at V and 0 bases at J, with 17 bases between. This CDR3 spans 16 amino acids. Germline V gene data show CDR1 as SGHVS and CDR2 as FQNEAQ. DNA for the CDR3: TGTGCCAGCAGCCCCGAAGGGGGACGGAGCTCCTACGAGCAGTACTTC. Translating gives CASSPEGGRSSYEQYF.

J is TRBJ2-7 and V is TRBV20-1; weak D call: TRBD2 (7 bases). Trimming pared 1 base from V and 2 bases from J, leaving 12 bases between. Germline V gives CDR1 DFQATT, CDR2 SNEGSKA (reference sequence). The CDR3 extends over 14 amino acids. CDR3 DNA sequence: TGCAGTGCTAGAGGGCGGGGGCAGGCCTACGAGCAGTACTTC. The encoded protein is CSARGRGQAYEQYF.

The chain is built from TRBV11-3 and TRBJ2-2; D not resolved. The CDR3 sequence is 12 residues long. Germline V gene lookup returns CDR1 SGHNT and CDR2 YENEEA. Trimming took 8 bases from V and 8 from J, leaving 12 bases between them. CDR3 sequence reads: CASCQELGELFF. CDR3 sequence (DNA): TGTGCCAGCTGTCAGGAGTTGGGGGAGCTGTTTTTT.

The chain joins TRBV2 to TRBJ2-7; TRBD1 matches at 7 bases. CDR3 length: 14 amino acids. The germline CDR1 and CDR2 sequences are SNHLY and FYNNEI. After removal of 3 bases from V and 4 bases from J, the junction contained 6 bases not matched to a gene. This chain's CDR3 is CASSEWTGAYEQYF. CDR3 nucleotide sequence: TGTGCCAGCAGTGAGTGGACAGGAGCATACGAGCAGTACTTC.

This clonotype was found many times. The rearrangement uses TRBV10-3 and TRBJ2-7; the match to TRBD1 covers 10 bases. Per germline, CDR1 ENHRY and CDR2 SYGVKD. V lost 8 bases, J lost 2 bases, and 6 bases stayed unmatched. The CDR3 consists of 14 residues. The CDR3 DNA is TGTGCCATCGCCCGGGACAGGGGTACCTACGAGCAGTACTTC. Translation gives CAIARDRGTYEQYF.

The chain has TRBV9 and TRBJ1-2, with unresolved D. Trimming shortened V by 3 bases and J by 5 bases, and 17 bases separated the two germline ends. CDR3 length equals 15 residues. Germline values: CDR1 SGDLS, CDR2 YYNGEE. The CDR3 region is CASSEEGNRAYGYTF. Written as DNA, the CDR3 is TGTGCCAGCAGCGAAGAAGGAAACAGAGCTTATGGCTACACCTTC.

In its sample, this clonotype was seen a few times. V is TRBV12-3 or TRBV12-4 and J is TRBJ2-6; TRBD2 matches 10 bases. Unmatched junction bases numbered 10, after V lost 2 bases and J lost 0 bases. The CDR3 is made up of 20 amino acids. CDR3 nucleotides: TGTGCCAGCAGTTTACCTACGGGGGGACTAGCGAGCTCTGGGGCCAACGTCCTGACTTTC. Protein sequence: CASSLPTGGLASSGANVLTF.

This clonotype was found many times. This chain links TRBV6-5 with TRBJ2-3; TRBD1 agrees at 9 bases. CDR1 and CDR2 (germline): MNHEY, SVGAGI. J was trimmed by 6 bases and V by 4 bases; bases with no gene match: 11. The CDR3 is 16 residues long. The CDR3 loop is CASSSSNRGRTDTQYF. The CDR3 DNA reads TGTGCCAGCAGTTCCTCGAACAGGGGGCGGACGGATACGCAGTATTTT.

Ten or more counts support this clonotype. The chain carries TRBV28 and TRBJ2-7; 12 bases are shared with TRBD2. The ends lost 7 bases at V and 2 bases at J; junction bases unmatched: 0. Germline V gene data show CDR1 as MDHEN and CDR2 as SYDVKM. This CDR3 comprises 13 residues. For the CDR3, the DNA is TGTGCCAGCACTAGCGGGGGGGCCTACGAGCAGTACTTC. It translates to CASTSGGAYEQYF.

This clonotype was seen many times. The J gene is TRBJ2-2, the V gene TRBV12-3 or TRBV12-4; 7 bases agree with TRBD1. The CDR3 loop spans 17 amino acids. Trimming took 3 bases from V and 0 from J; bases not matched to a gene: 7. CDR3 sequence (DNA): TGTGCCAGCAGTTTTAAGTTCGGACAGGCGAACACCGGGGAGCTGTTTTTT. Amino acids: CASSFKFGQANTGELFF.

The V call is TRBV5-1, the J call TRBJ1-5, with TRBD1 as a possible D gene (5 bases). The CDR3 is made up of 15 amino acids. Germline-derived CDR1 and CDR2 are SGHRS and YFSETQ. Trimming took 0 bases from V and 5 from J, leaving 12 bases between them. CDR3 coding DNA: TGCGCCAGCAGCTTGGGCCAGGGAGGGGATCAGCCCCAGCATTTT. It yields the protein CASSLGQGGDQPQHF. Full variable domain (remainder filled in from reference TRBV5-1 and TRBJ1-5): KAGVTQTPRYLIKTRGQQVTLSCSPISGHRSVSWYQQTPGQGLQFLFEYFSETQRNKGNFPGRFSGRQFSNSRSEMNVSTLELGDSALYLCASSLGQGGDQPQHFGDGTRLSIL.

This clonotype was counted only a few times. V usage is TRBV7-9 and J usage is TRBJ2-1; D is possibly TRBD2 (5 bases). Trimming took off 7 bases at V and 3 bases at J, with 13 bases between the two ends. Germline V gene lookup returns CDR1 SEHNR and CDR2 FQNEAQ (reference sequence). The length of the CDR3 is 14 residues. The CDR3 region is CASTQEASYNEQFF. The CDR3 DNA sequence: TGTGCCAGCACCCAGGAGGCTAGCTACAATGAGCAGTTCTTC.

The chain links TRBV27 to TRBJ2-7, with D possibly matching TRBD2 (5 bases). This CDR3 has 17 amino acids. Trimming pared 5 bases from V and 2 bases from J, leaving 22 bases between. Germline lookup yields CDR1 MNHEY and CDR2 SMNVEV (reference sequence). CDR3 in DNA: TGTGCCAGCAGTCCCCGGGGTAGCCAGATCACACCCTACGAGCAGTACTTC. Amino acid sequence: CASSPRGSQITPYEQYF.

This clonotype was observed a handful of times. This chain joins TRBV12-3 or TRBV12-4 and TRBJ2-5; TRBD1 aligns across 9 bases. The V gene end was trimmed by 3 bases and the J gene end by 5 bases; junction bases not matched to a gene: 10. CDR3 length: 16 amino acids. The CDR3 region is CASSFRGGTGIETQYF. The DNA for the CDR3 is TGTGCCAGCAGTTTTAGGGGAGGGACAGGGATTGAGACCCAGTACTTC.